These 25 T cell receptor beta chains were sequenced from one sample in a study of CD8+ T cells in alopecia areata. cDNA prepared by RNA extraction and subsequent reverse transcription served as the template for sequencing. TCRdb's table, derived via immunoSEQ multiplex PCR, lists solely in-frame clones and lacks some. The repertoire holds 150,000 or so clones, with 85% to 90% as singletons. This specimen consisted of CD8+ T cells sorted from blood, obtained at week 0. These receptors were obtained from a human donor with alopecia areata.

This clone was seen a single time. V is TRBV5-4 and J is TRBJ2-7, with a weak D call TRBD2 (6 bases). Per germline, CDR1 SGHNT and CDR2 YYREEE (reference sequence). V lost 4 bases and J lost 5, with 10 bases in between. The CDR3 sequence is 12 residues long. The CDR3 here is CASSGGLHEQYF. The CDR3 coding sequence is TGTGCCAGCAGCGGAGGGTTGCACGAGCAGTACTTC.

V is TRBV29-1 and J is TRBJ2-7, with 8 bases lining up with TRBD2. The CDR3 has 13 amino acids. With V trimmed by 5 bases and J by 6 bases, 9 bases remained unmatched. Per the germline V gene, CDR1 is SQVTM and CDR2 is ANQGSEA. CDR3 in DNA: TGCAGCGTTTCGGGAGGGAGGGCTCTCGAGCAGTACTTC. Translating it yields CSVSGGRALEQYF.

This chain links TRBV29-1 with TRBJ1-2; D ambiguous. The CDR3 is 11 amino acids. V gave up 1 base and J gave up 8 bases, with 8 bases separating them. The V gene's germline CDR1 is SQVTM and CDR2 ANQGSEA. CDR3 amino acids: CSVEVRGGYTF. In DNA, the CDR3 is TGCAGCGTTGAAGTTCGCGGCGGCTACACCTTC.

V usage is TRBV27 and J usage is TRBJ1-4, with a tentative D call TRBD1 (6 bases). Germline CDR1 MNHEY, CDR2 SMNVEV (reference sequence). Trimming left V 6 bases short and J 8 bases short, with 19 bases between. This CDR3 is built from 15 residues. The CDR3 reads CASSLARVRGEKLFF. In DNA, the CDR3 is TGTGCCAGCAGCCTAGCTCGTGTCAGGGGCGAAAAACTGTTTTTT.

This clone was detected only once. The chain employs TRBV12-5 and TRBJ2-7, with D tentatively TRBD1 (7 bases). Germline assignment: CDR1 LGHNT and CDR2 FRNRAP. Trimming took off 0 bases at V and 4 bases at J, with 13 bases between the two ends. The CDR3 runs to 15 residues. As DNA, the CDR3 is TGTGCTAGTGGTTTGGTTACGACAGGGACTTACGAGCAGTACTTC. It yields the protein CASGLVTTGTYEQYF.

This clone was counted once. As DNA, the CDR3 is TGTGCCAGCAGTTTCATGGGTCCGTCCTACGAGCAGTACTTC. Translating it yields CASSFMGPSYEQYF. The J gene is TRBJ2-7, the V gene TRBV27, with D hard to call. This CDR3 has 14 residues. Trimming removed 3 bases from V and 1 base from J, with 10 bases in between. Germline CDR1 is MNHEY and CDR2 is SMNVEV (reference sequence).

This clone has a handful of counts. The chain recombines TRBV4-2 with TRBJ2-1; D possibly corresponds to TRBD2 (6 bases). The CDR3 length is 15 residues. Germline CDR1 and CDR2: LGHNA and YNFKEQ. The germline V and J ends were trimmed by 1 base and 8 bases, with 15 bases remaining between them. The CDR3 DNA follows: TGTGCCAGCAGCCAAGCGCTCGGGGGTGAGGATGAGCAGTTCTTC. Translated: CASSQALGGEDEQFF.

This clone was seen a handful of times. This rearrangement joins TRBV7-9 to TRBJ1-1, with D unresolved. In germline, CDR1 is SEHNR, CDR2 FQNEAQ (reference sequence). The CDR3 has 11 amino acids. Trimming shortened V by 6 bases and J by 6 bases, and 8 bases separated the two germline ends. CDR3 loop: CASRTEAEAFF. CDR3 sequence (DNA): TGTGCCAGCAGAACAGAGGCTGAAGCTTTCTTT.

There are a few counts of this clone. The chain joins TRBV10-3 to TRBJ2-7; D is unclear. CDR1 and CDR2 (germline): ENHRY, SYGVKD. V was trimmed by 3 bases and J by 4 bases, leaving 22 bases between them. The CDR3 is 17 amino acids. The CDR3 DNA sequence: TGTGCCATCAGTGAACCCGGGTTCCCACAGATGCAATACGAGCAGTACTTC. Protein sequence: CAISEPGFPQMQYEQYF.

The chain links TRBV4-1 to TRBJ2-7; 8 bases are shared with TRBD1. Germline CDR1 reads MGHRA; CDR2 reads YSYEKL. The CDR3 spans 14 residues. V trimming: 6 bases; J trimming: 0 bases; junction bases outside the gene matches: 4. CDR3 coding DNA: TGCGCCAGCAGGGGACAGGAGAGCTCCTACGAGCAGTACTTC. Translation: CASRGQESSYEQYF.

J is TRBJ2-1 and V is TRBV27, with a tentative D call TRBD2 (6 bases). The V gene lost 2 bases and the J gene lost 4 bases, with 6 bases spanning the gap. CDR1 MNHEY and CDR2 SMNVEV come from the germline V gene (reference sequence). The CDR3 is 13 amino acids. CDR3 in DNA: TGTGCCAGCAGTTTAGGGACTTACAATGAGCAGTTCTTC. This sequence encodes CASSLGTYNEQFF.

The rearrangement links TRBV19 to TRBJ2-5; D uncertain. This CDR3 has 13 amino acids. CDR1 and CDR2 (germline): LNHDA, SQIVND (reference sequence). With 3 bases removed from V and 2 bases from J, the gap between germline ends came to 7 bases. For the CDR3, the DNA is TGTGCCAGTAGTATGGTACAGCAAGAGACCCAGTACTTC. Translating it yields CASSMVQQETQYF.

The chain couples TRBV30 to TRBJ2-5; D remains unclear. Trimming took off 3 bases at V and 0 bases at J, with 14 bases between the two ends. Germline lookup yields CDR1 GTSNPN and CDR2 SVGIG (reference sequence). This CDR3 is built from 15 residues. In DNA, the CDR3 is TGTGCCTGGAGCGCGGCGGCCGACGACCAAGAGACCCAGTACTTC. This gives the protein CAWSAAADDQETQYF.

The V and J genes are TRBV15 and TRBJ2-3; 7 nucleotides line up with TRBD1. This CDR3 has 18 residues. J was trimmed by 4 bases and V by 0 bases; bases with no gene match: 13. Germline V CDR1 and CDR2: LNHNV, YYDKDF (reference sequence). Here the CDR3 reads CATSRECPGQCESDTQYF. The CDR3 coding sequence is TGTGCCACCAGCAGAGAGTGCCCGGGACAGTGTGAATCAGATACGCAGTATTTT.

The V gene is TRBV4-1, the J gene TRBJ2-2; D is unclear. The V and J ends lost 0 bases and 6 bases respectively, with 17 bases between them. The CDR3 loop spans 17 amino acids. Germline V gene lookup returns CDR1 MGHRA and CDR2 YSYEKL. CDR3 region: CASSQDESFPRSGELFF. As DNA, the CDR3 is TGCGCCAGCAGCCAAGATGAATCTTTCCCTCGGTCCGGGGAGCTGTTTTTT.

On this clone: The sample has other DNA sequences that encode this CDR3 too. CDR3 DNA: TGCAGCGTTCCGGGACAGGGGGCTTACGAGCAGTACTTC. Residues: CSVPGQGAYEQYF. The chain employs TRBV29-1 and TRBJ2-7; TRBD1 agrees at 12 bases. Per germline, CDR1 SQVTM and CDR2 ANQGSEA. The trim removed 5 bases at V and 4 bases at J, leaving 3 bases unmatched. This CDR3 is 13 amino acids long.

The J gene is TRBJ1-2, the V gene TRBV7-9; D gene unclear. The V gene lost 3 bases and the J gene lost 4 bases, with 9 bases spanning the gap. The CDR3 is made up of 13 amino acids. Germline V gene data show CDR1 as SEHNR and CDR2 as FQNEAQ (reference sequence). The CDR3 spells CASSLAPIYGYTF. The CDR3, as DNA: TGTGCCAGCAGCTTGGCTCCAATCTATGGCTACACCTTC.

The rearrangement links TRBV23-1 to TRBJ2-7; D is ambiguous. TRBV23-1 is an ORF; its function is uncertain. V lost 4 bases and J lost 11, with 15 bases in between. The CDR3 totals 12 residues. CDR3 loop: CASSPPIGVKYF. DNA for the CDR3: TGCGCCAGCAGTCCGCCTATCGGTGTTAAGTACTTC.

A note on this clone: The same CDR3 is also encoded by other DNA sequences in this sample. The V call is TRBV11-2, the J call TRBJ2-1; no clear D gene. Germline V gene lookup returns CDR1 SGHAT and CDR2 FQNNGV. V was cut by 6 bases and J by 0 bases, with 9 bases left in between. This CDR3 comprises 14 residues. CDR3 sequence: CASSPPSSYNEQFF. In nucleotides, the CDR3 is TGTGCCAGCAGTCCCCCCAGCTCCTACAATGAGCAGTTCTTC.

Within the sample, this clone is medium-sized. This rearrangement joins TRBV6-1 to TRBJ2-7; 9 nucleotides match TRBD1. CDR3 size: 15 residues. With V trimmed by 5 bases and J by 2 bases, 7 bases remained unmatched. Germline assignment: CDR1 MNHNS and CDR2 SASEGT. The CDR3 reads CASSPHRGRPYEQYF. The CDR3 DNA sequence: TGTGCCAGCAGTCCCCACAGGGGGCGACCCTACGAGCAGTACTTC.

This rearrangement joins TRBV11-2 to TRBJ2-6, with D unresolved. The CDR3 is made up of 18 amino acids. From germline, CDR1 is SGHAT and CDR2 FQNNGV. The ends were cut back, 3 bases at V and 0 bases at J, with 15 bases in the middle. The CDR3 loop reads CASSFYSGADSGANVLTF. The CDR3 DNA reads TGTGCCAGCAGCTTTTACTCTGGAGCCGACTCTGGGGCCAACGTCCTGACTTTC.

Of note for this clone: This sample includes further DNA sequences coding for the same CDR3. V and J are TRBV29-1 and TRBJ2-2; no definite D call. Germline CDR1 is SQVTM and CDR2 is ANQGSEA. The V end was cut by 1 base, the J end by 2 bases, with 5 bases between. This CDR3 comprises 13 residues. CDR3 sequence: CSVEGTNTGELFF. CDR3 coding DNA: TGCAGCGTTGAAGGGACCAACACCGGGGAGCTGTTTTTT.

Turning to this clone: The junction departs from the called germline gene at one end, perhaps through a read error. The chain has TRBV7-7 and TRBJ2-3, with D perhaps matching TRBD2 (6 bases). The CDR3 covers 17 residues. Germline V CDR1 and CDR2: SSHAT, FNYEAQ (reference sequence). CDR3 bases: TGTGCTAGCAGCTCCTCCCTCAGCGGGCTTTACACAGATACGCAGTATTTT. Amino acids: CASSSSLSGLYTDTQYF.

The rearrangement links TRBV29-1 to TRBJ2-5; possibly TRBD2 for D (6 bases). The J call may be mistaken, given a closer DNA end match to TRBJ2-7. This CDR3 region has 16 residues. CDR1 is SQVTM, CDR2 ANQGSEA, per germline. Here the CDR3 reads CSVEFAGSLNSYEQYF. As DNA, the CDR3 is TGCAGCGTTGAATTTGCGGGGAGCCTCAACTCCTACGAGCAGTACTTC.

The chain recombines TRBV5-4 with TRBJ2-7; D call uncertain. The V end was cut by 0 bases, the J end by 3 bases, with 7 bases between. The CDR3 has 13 amino acids. Looked up from germline, CDR1 is SGHNT and CDR2 is YYREEE (reference sequence). CDR3 bases: TGTGCCAGCAGCTTGGATGACGGCTACGAGCAGTACTTC. The encoded protein is CASSLDDGYEQYF. The complete variable domain, with remaining parts taken from reference TRBV5-4 and TRBJ2-7, reads ETGVTQSPTHLIKTRGQQVTLRCSSQSGHNTVSWYQQALGQGPQFIFQYYREEENGRGNFPPRFSGLQFPNYSSELNVNALELDDSALYLCASSLDDGYEQYFGPGTRLTVT.